The sequence of this T cell receptor beta chain was determined in a study of beta chain features in type 1 diabetes. It was one heparinised blood draw, averaging approximately 100 mL, that each donor gave. General study findings and limits: The naive, central memory and Treg TCRB repertoires of patients appeared to be more similar to one another than those of healthy donors. Among all four CD4+ subsets, Type 1 diabetes patients had TCRB CDR3s that were moderately but significantly shorter. The analysis here could not establish whether HLA type shapes TCRB rearrangement.

The entirety of the isolated RNA underwent reverse transcription, so expressed TCRB transcripts were sequenced. The average output of naive, central memory and regulatory T cell samples was a few million reads. Clones were read by immunoSEQ multiplex PCR, and TCRdb kept only the in-frame ones, dropping some. The sample includes 120,000 or so clones, approximately 15% of them seen just once. This clone has a handful of counts. Its antigen is undetermined. Sequenced: central memory CD4+ T cells from blood. The source is a man younger than 30 with type 1 diabetes.

This CDR3 reads CASGLAGTWADTQYF. DNA for the CDR3: TGTGCCTCAGGACTAGCGGGAACTTGGGCAGATACGCAGTATTTT. V and J are TRBV30 and TRBJ2-3, with TRBD2 matching over 12 bases. The CDR3 consists of 15 residues. With V trimmed by 7 bases and J by 4 bases, 9 bases remained unmatched. CDR1 GTSNPN and CDR2 SVGIG come from the germline V gene (reference sequence).